A single sample is the source of the 22 T cell receptor beta chains below, sequenced in a study of memory CD4+ T cells and cytomegalovirus serostatus. Libraries were prepared by immunoSEQ multiplex PCR; TCRdb keeps only in-frame clonotypes and omits some of them. The data hold around 61,000 clones, with 82% observed a single time. The sort gate was single viable CD3+CD4+CD8-CD45RO+ cells for memory CD4+ T cells. The sequenced material came from memory CD4+ T cells from blood. The origin of the receptors is an adult in good health and CMV-seronegative.

The chain employs TRBV5-1 and TRBJ2-3; TRBD1 might be the D (5 bases). This CDR3 spans 17 amino acids. Per germline, CDR1 SGHRS and CDR2 YFSETQ. Trimming removed 4 bases from V and 1 base from J, with 19 bases in between. Here the CDR3 reads CASSASRQTTRTDTQYF. The CDR3 DNA is TGCGCCAGCAGCGCCTCTCGACAGACCACTCGCACAGATACGCAGTATTTT. Full variable domain (missing parts from reference TRBV5-1 and TRBJ2-3): KAGVTQTPRYLIKTRGQQVTLSCSPISGHRSVSWYQQTPGQGLQFLFEYFSETQRNKGNFPGRFSGRQFSNSRSEMNVSTLELGDSALYLCASSASRQTTRTDTQYFGPGTRLTVL.

The chain recombines TRBV4-3 with TRBJ2-3; D not resolved. Germline loops: CDR1 LGHNA, CDR2 YSLEER. The V gene lost 0 bases and the J gene lost 7 bases, with 17 bases spanning the gap. This CDR3 has 16 residues. The CDR3 loop reads CASSQDKLTPLNTQYF. CDR3 in DNA: TGCGCCAGCAGCCAAGATAAGCTTACGCCTCTTAATACGCAGTATTTT.

The chain recombines TRBV13 with TRBJ2-2; TRBD1 matches at 8 bases. The CDR3 extends over 16 amino acids. CDR1 is PRHDT, CDR2 FYEKMQ, per germline (reference sequence). Trimming removed 3 bases from V and 4 bases from J; junction bases left unmatched: 7. This CDR3 is CASSFRQGRGTGELFF. The CDR3 region has the DNA TGTGCCAGCAGCTTCCGACAGGGGCGAGGCACCGGGGAGCTGTTTTTT.

Turning to this clone: At one end, the junction sequence differs from germline, possibly due to a read error. The rearrangement joins TRBV7-8 to TRBJ2-7; 8 bases are a match to TRBD1. Germline V gene data show CDR1 as SGHVS and CDR2 as FQNEAQ. The CDR3 consists of 18 residues. The CDR3 bases are TGTGCCAGCAGCGCCTCTTGGGGGTGGCAGGGGGCTCCTTACGCGCAGTACTTC. As protein: CASSASWGWQGAPYAQYF.

This sequence joins TRBV5-1 and TRBJ1-1, with 7 bases identical to TRBD1. Germline CDR1 is SGHRS and CDR2 is YFSETQ. The CDR3 is made up of 15 amino acids. V was pared by 4 bases and J by 6 bases, with 12 bases of the junction left unmatched. In DNA form, the CDR3 reads TGCGCCAGCAGCCCAGGGACCCGTGGGACAGCTGAAGCTTTCTTT. Protein product: CASSPGTRGTAEAFF.

The table lists this clone with a few counts. The chain uses TRBV4-3 and TRBJ1-1, with no clear D. The CDR3 covers 13 residues. Trimming cost V 3 bases and J 5 bases, with 10 bases left between them. The germline gives CDR1 LGHNA, CDR2 YSLEER. The CDR3 DNA follows: TGCGCCAGCAGCCAGGGTCGCCGAACTGAAGCTTTCTTT. Residues: CASSQGRRTEAFF.

V gene TRBV7-2 combines with J gene TRBJ2-5, with D possibly being TRBD2 (7 bases). Per germline, CDR1 SGHTA and CDR2 FQGNSA. This CDR3 has 17 residues. V was clipped by 1 base and J by 2 bases, with 17 bases between them. The CDR3 spells CASSLEGWRGGQETQYF. CDR3 bases: TGTGCCAGCAGCTTAGAAGGTTGGAGGGGGGGGCAAGAGACCCAGTACTTC.

The chain is built from TRBV7-6 and TRBJ1-1, with a possible D match to TRBD1 (5 bases). CDR1 and CDR2 from the germline V gene are SGHVS and FNYEAQ. This CDR3 comprises 13 residues. V was trimmed by 3 bases and J by 4 bases, leaving 9 bases between them. The CDR3: CASSFAGTTEAFF. CDR3 nucleotide sequence: TGTGCCAGCAGCTTCGCAGGGACCACTGAAGCTTTCTTT. Full variable domain (remainder filled in from reference TRBV7-6 and TRBJ1-1): GAGVSQSPRYKVTKRGQDVALRCDPISGHVSLYWYRQALGQGPEFLTYFNYEAQQDKSGLPNDRFSAERPEGSISTLTIQRTEQRDSAMYRCASSFAGTTEAFFGQGTRLTVV.

The gene calls are TRBV30 and TRBJ2-7; D possibly corresponds to TRBD2 (7 bases). CDR3 length: 15 amino acids. Germline values: CDR1 GTSNPN, CDR2 SVGIG (reference sequence). The V end lost 3 bases, the J end lost 4 bases, and 19 bases lay between the germline ends. The CDR3 loop reads CAWSGGRTVVYEQYF. In DNA form, the CDR3 reads TGTGCCTGGAGCGGGGGGCGAACCGTCGTTTACGAGCAGTACTTC.

The genes are TRBV4-1 and TRBJ1-1; the D gene is possibly TRBD1 (6 bases). Trimming took 2 bases from V and 4 from J, leaving 8 bases between them. Germline loops: CDR1 MGHRA, CDR2 YSYEKL. The CDR3 spans 13 residues. Here the CDR3 DNA reads TGCGCCAGCAGCCAACAGGGGCGCACTGAAGCTTTCTTT. Residues: CASSQQGRTEAFF.

The table lists this clone with a few counts. V gene TRBV7-2 combines with J gene TRBJ1-1; D gene unclear. The V and J ends lost 5 bases and 1 base respectively, with 8 bases between them. Germline CDR1 is SGHTA and CDR2 is FQGNSA. This CDR3 spans 13 amino acids. Here the CDR3 reads CASSTMRNTEAFF. CDR3 sequence (DNA): TGTGCCAGCAGCACCATGAGGAACACTGAAGCTTTCTTT.

The genes are TRBV9 and TRBJ1-1, with D possibly matching TRBD1 (6 bases). V was cut by 4 bases and J by 4 bases, with 11 bases left in between. Germline V gene data show CDR1 as SGDLS and CDR2 as YYNGEE. The CDR3 sequence is 13 residues long. CDR3: CASSPGQRTEAFF. CDR3 sequence (DNA): TGTGCCAGCAGCCCCGGACAGCGCACTGAAGCTTTCTTT.

The rearrangement uses TRBV30 and TRBJ2-7; 11 positions agree with TRBD2. This CDR3 comprises 17 residues. The J segment lost 3 bases and the V segment lost 2 bases, leaving 12 bases of the junction unmatched. Germline assignment: CDR1 GTSNPN and CDR2 SVGIG (reference sequence). In nucleotides, the CDR3 is TGTGCCTGGAGTAGATATAGCGGGGGGGCCCTGATCTACGAGCAGTACTTC. It is translated as CAWSRYSGGALIYEQYF.

This clone was counted once. The chain couples TRBV2 to TRBJ2-7; the match to TRBD1 covers 7 bases. After removal of 4 bases from V and 3 bases from J, the junction contained 0 bases not matched to a gene. The CDR3 runs to 12 residues. Germline-derived CDR1 and CDR2 are SNHLY and FYNNEI. The CDR3 loop reads CASSGDSYEQYF. CDR3 sequence (DNA): TGTGCCAGCAGTGGGGACAGCTACGAGCAGTACTTC.

The chain carries TRBV15 and TRBJ1-1; perhaps TRBD1 as D (5 bases). CDR3 length: 12 residues. Germline-derived CDR1 and CDR2 are LNHNV and YYDKDF (reference sequence). Trimming stripped 1 base from V and 10 bases from J, with 10 bases between. The CDR3, as DNA: TGTGCCACCAGCAGAGGAGGGGATAGAGCTTTCTTT. Protein: CATSRGGDRAFF.

This sequence joins TRBV5-1 and TRBJ2-1, with 7 bases identical to TRBD1. The CDR3 extends over 16 amino acids. V lost 6 bases, J lost 0 bases, and 9 bases stayed unmatched. Germline V gene sequence: CDR1 SGHRS, CDR2 YFSETQ. CDR3 sequence (DNA): TGCGCCAGCACCGCAGGACAGGCAAGCTCCTACAATGAGCAGTTCTTC. This codes for CASTAGQASSYNEQFF.

The chain uses TRBV19 and TRBJ1-1; TRBD1 matches at 7 bases. The CDR3 length is 15 residues. Germline trimming cut 6 bases from V and 2 bases from J; bases unmatched to any gene: 9. CDR1 and CDR2 (germline): LNHDA, SQIVND (reference sequence). CDR3 sequence (DNA): TGTGCCAGTAGGGACCACGGGACAGATAACACTGAAGCTTTCTTT. Protein sequence: CASRDHGTDNTEAFF.

This clone was detected a few times. The rearrangement uses TRBV27 and TRBJ1-2; D uncertain. CDR3 length equals 13 residues. Germline V gene lookup returns CDR1 MNHEY and CDR2 SMNVEV (reference sequence). Trimming removed 6 bases at V and 1 base at J, with 9 bases between. In DNA, the CDR3 is TGTGCCAGCAGGGAACGGAATAACTATGGCTACACCTTC. The encoded protein is CASRERNNYGYTF.

The rearrangement links TRBV11-2 to TRBJ2-5; 7 bases match TRBD2. Trimming took 2 bases from V and 4 from J; bases not matched to a gene: 7. Germline CDR1 SGHAT, CDR2 FQNNGV. The CDR3 spans 15 residues. The DNA of the CDR3 is TGTGCCAGCAGCTTAAGCAATGGGGGGGGAGAGACCCAGTACTTC. Translated: CASSLSNGGGETQYF.

The chain uses TRBV5-6 and TRBJ2-7, with 7 bases that match TRBD1. The V gene end was trimmed by 4 bases and the J gene end by 3 bases; junction bases not matched to a gene: 7. The CDR3 length is 14 residues. Germline V CDR1 and CDR2: SGHDT, YYEEEE. DNA of the CDR3: TGTGCCAGCAGCGCTTACAGGGGCCACTACGAGCAGTACTTC. Encoded protein: CASSAYRGHYEQYF.

The chain is built from TRBV10-3 and TRBJ2-1, with a weak D call TRBD2 (6 bases). Looked up from germline, CDR1 is ENHRY and CDR2 is SYGVKD. The CDR3 extends over 16 amino acids. With 0 bases removed from V and 4 bases from J, the gap between germline ends came to 13 bases. The CDR3 nucleotides are TGTGCCATCAGTGAGTCGGGGGGTCGGTCATACAATGAGCAGTTCTTC. Translation gives CAISESGGRSYNEQFF.

This clone was seen just once. The V and J genes are TRBV15 and TRBJ1-1, with D possibly matching TRBD1 (6 bases). CDR1 and CDR2 from the germline V gene are LNHNV and YYDKDF (reference sequence). Trimming removed 2 bases from V and 2 bases from J, with 12 bases in between. The CDR3 runs to 15 residues. The CDR3 is CATSRRRGANTEAFF. The DNA of the CDR3 is TGTGCCACCAGCAGAAGAAGGGGGGCCAACACTGAAGCTTTCTTT.